The 18 T cell receptor beta chains below were found in one sample sequenced in a study of beta chain features in type 1 diabetes. The antigens for these receptors are not known. Study-wide results and caveats: Significant though moderate, a shortening of TCRB CDR3s appeared in all four CD4+ subsets of Type 1 diabetes patients.

The entirety of the isolated RNA underwent reverse transcription, so expressed TCRB transcripts were sequenced. Generated by immunoSEQ multiplex PCR, the TCRdb table keeps only in-frame clones and is missing some. The table records 300,000 to 450,000 clones, around 13% of them present only once. Sequenced: naive CD4+ T cells from blood. The receptors were gathered from a woman under 30 with type 1 diabetes.

Written as DNA, the CDR3 is TGCAGCGTTTCAGACAGCACCTACGAGCAGTACTTC. This encodes CSVSDSTYEQYF. The chain employs TRBV29-1 and TRBJ2-5, with D perhaps matching TRBD1 (5 bases). Judging by the DNA end, TRBJ2-7 fits better; the J call may be wrong. The CDR3 contains 12 residues. Germline CDR1 SQVTM, CDR2 ANQGSEA.

Written as DNA, the CDR3 is TGTGCCAGCAGCTTGCCCACGACAGGCAAAGAGACCCAGTACTTC. Translating it yields CASSLPTTGKETQYF. The V gene is TRBV5-6, the J gene TRBJ2-5; TRBD1 is a possible D gene (6 bases). V was cut by 1 base and J by 3 bases, with 13 bases left in between. The CDR3 runs to 15 residues. CDR1 is SGHDT and CDR2 is YYEEEE in the germline V gene.

This clone was detected only a few times. The chain joins TRBV13 to TRBJ2-5, with a possible D match to TRBD2 (6 bases). Looked up from germline, CDR1 is PRHDT and CDR2 is FYEKMQ (reference sequence). V gave up 6 bases and J gave up 2 bases, with 10 bases separating them. The CDR3 consists of 13 residues. The CDR3 DNA reads TGTGCCAGCAGTTCGGGAGTTCAAGAGACCCAGTACTTC. Protein product: CASSSGVQETQYF.

This clone occurred a few times. The chain combines TRBV5-1 with TRBJ1-2, with D maybe TRBD1 (5 bases). This CDR3 spans 14 amino acids. Germline V CDR1 and CDR2: SGHRS, YFSETQ. V lost 5 bases and J lost 8, with 19 bases in between. The CDR3 bases are TGCGCCAGCAGGCGGGGGATCGAGGGTACAGGCTACACCTTC. Residues: CASRRGIEGTGYTF. Looking up the rest from reference TRBV5-1 and TRBJ1-2 gives the full variable domain: KAGVTQTPRYLIKTRGQQVTLSCSPISGHRSVSWYQQTPGQGLQFLFEYFSETQRNKGNFPGRFSGRQFSNSRSEMNVSTLELGDSALYLCASRRGIEGTGYTFGSGTRLTVV.

In DNA form, the CDR3 reads TGTGCCAGTAGTATTATTAGCGGTGGGAGCGAGCAGTACTTC. This sequence encodes CASSIISGGSEQYF. V is TRBV19 and J is TRBJ2-7; weak D call: TRBD2 (6 bases). Germline CDR1 and CDR2: LNHDA and SQIVND (reference sequence). V lost 3 bases, J lost 6 bases, and 15 bases lay in between. The CDR3 is made up of 14 amino acids. Looking up the rest from reference TRBV19 and TRBJ2-7 gives the full variable domain: DGGITQSPKYLFRKEGQNVTLSCEQNLNHDAMYWYRQDPGQGLRLIYYSQIVNDFQKGDIAEGYSVSREKKESFPLTVTSAQKNPTAFYLCASSIISGGSEQYFGPGTRLTVT.

V gene TRBV7-9 combines with J gene TRBJ1-1; no clear D. Germline CDR1 is SEHNR and CDR2 is FQNEAQ (reference sequence). The CDR3 is 12 residues long. The V end lost 4 bases, the J end lost 11 bases, and 14 bases lay between the germline ends. Here the CDR3 DNA reads TGTGCCAGCAGCTCAGTGGGAGGTGGGGCTTTCTTT. Translating gives CASSSVGGGAFF. Based on the CDR3 plus reference TRBV7-9 and TRBJ1-1, the full variable domain is DTGVSQNPRHKITKRGQNVTFRCDPISEHNRLYWYRQTLGQGPEFLTYFQNEAQLEKSRLLSDRFSAERPKGSFSTLEIQRTEQGDSAMYLCASSSVGGGAFFGQGTRLTVV.

The rearrangement links TRBV30 to TRBJ1-2, with TRBD1 identical over 9 bases. Germline CDR1 reads GTSNPN; CDR2 reads SVGIG (reference sequence). CDR3 length: 18 residues. J gave up 0 bases and V 3 bases, and 14 bases lay outside the gene matches. The CDR3 DNA is TGTGCCTGGAGCCGCGCCCCGGCAGGGACAGGGACTAACTATGGCTACACCTTC. It encodes CAWSRAPAGTGTNYGYTF.

This rearrangement joins TRBV19 to TRBJ2-7, with 7 bases that match TRBD1. CDR1 and CDR2 from the germline V gene are LNHDA and SQIVND (reference sequence). Unmatched junction bases numbered 7, after V lost 3 bases and J lost 5 bases. The CDR3 is 14 residues long. CDR3 coding DNA: TGTGCCAGTAGTATCTGGTCAGGGGGACACGAGCAGTACTTC. Protein: CASSIWSGGHEQYF.

The rearrangement uses TRBV18 and TRBJ2-1; a weak D match, TRBD2 (6 bases). V gave up 2 bases and J gave up 0 bases, with 14 bases separating them. The germline gives CDR1 KGHSH, CDR2 LQKENI. This CDR3 contains 17 residues. This CDR3 is CASSPGGTRNSYNEQFF. CDR3 DNA sequence: TGTGCCAGCTCACCAGGCGGGACTCGTAACTCCTACAATGAGCAGTTCTTC.

Only a few counts were recorded for this clone. The gene calls are TRBV19 and TRBJ2-7, with 7 bases matching TRBD1. CDR3 length equals 16 residues. CDR1 is LNHDA, CDR2 SQIVND, per germline (reference sequence). V shed 5 bases, J shed 0 bases, and the junction held 10 bases outside the gene matches. The CDR3 bases are TGTGCCAGTAGTCCACAGGGGCTCCTCAGCTCCTACGAGCAGTACTTC. It codes for CASSPQGLLSSYEQYF.

This clone was seen a handful of times. A junction end diverges from the germline sequence, so it may reflect a read error. This sequence joins TRBV28 and TRBJ1-2; D not resolved. CDR3 length equals 9 residues. The V gene's germline CDR1 is MDHEN and CDR2 SYDVKM. The CDR3 DNA follows: TGTGCCAGCGGGAGAAACACAGACTTC. Its translation: CASGRNTDF.

The rearrangement joins TRBV9 to TRBJ2-2; D is unresolved. V gave up 1 base and J gave up 6 bases, with 10 bases separating them. The CDR3 runs 14 residues. Germline values: CDR1 SGDLS, CDR2 YYNGEE. CDR3 in DNA: TGTGCCAGCAGCGTACCCCCGGTGCCCGGGGAGCTGTTTTTT. Its protein is CASSVPPVPGELFF.

The genes are TRBV5-1 and TRBJ2-5; tentative D call: TRBD1 (5 bases). The ends were cut back, 1 base at V and 5 bases at J, with 6 bases in the middle. The length of the CDR3 is 12 residues. Germline CDR1 SGHRS, CDR2 YFSETQ. The CDR3 is CASSLWGETQYF. In nucleotides, the CDR3 is TGCGCCAGCAGCTTGTGGGGCGAGACCCAGTACTTC. The full variable domain, completed using reference TRBV5-1 and TRBJ2-5, is KAGVTQTPRYLIKTRGQQVTLSCSPISGHRSVSWYQQTPGQGLQFLFEYFSETQRNKGNFPGRFSGRQFSNSRSEMNVSTLELGDSALYLCASSLWGETQYFGPGTRLLVL.

This clone has more than one count but fewer than ten. V and J are TRBV5-1 and TRBJ1-4; TRBD1 matches at 7 bases. V shed 4 bases, J shed 5 bases, and the junction held 2 bases outside the gene matches. Germline assignment: CDR1 SGHRS and CDR2 YFSETQ. The CDR3 covers 13 residues. CDR3 in amino acids: CASSTGQNEKLFF. DNA of the CDR3: TGCGCCAGCAGCACGGGACAGAATGAAAAACTGTTTTTT.

This clone came up a few times. V usage is TRBV9 and J usage is TRBJ2-7; no firm D call. Germline CDR1 and CDR2: SGDLS and YYNGEE. Trimming pared 0 bases from V and 6 bases from J, leaving 13 bases between. The CDR3 sequence is 14 residues long. The CDR3 bases are TGTGCCAGCAGCGTAGCTTCATTTACGGGCGAGCAGTACTTC. Translation gives CASSVASFTGEQYF.

This clone was detected only a few times. J is TRBJ1-2 and V is TRBV7-3; the match to TRBD1 covers 10 bases. CDR1 SGHTA and CDR2 FQGTGA come from the germline V gene. The CDR3 is 13 residues long. The V segment lost 8 bases and the J segment 8 bases; nucleotides outside the gene matches: 8. The chain's CDR3 is CASSSGTGVGYTF. CDR3 nucleotide sequence: TGTGCCAGCTCCTCCGGGACAGGGGTCGGCTACACCTTC.

The chain uses TRBV7-9 and TRBJ2-1, with D hard to call. CDR1 SEHNR and CDR2 FQNEAQ come from the germline V gene (reference sequence). The V and J ends lost 5 bases and 5 bases respectively, with 7 bases between them. CDR3 size: 12 residues. CDR3 bases: TGTGCCAGCAGCGTTACAGACAATGAGCAGTTCTTC. Protein sequence: CASSVTDNEQFF.

This clone was picked up a small number of times. The chain uses TRBV28 and TRBJ2-1, with 8 bases aligning to TRBD1. The germline CDR1 and CDR2 sequences are MDHEN and SYDVKM. The CDR3 runs to 15 residues. Trimming took 3 bases from V and 1 from J; bases not matched to a gene: 2. This CDR3 is CASSFDRGSYNEQFF. CDR3 sequence (DNA): TGTGCCAGCAGTTTTGACAGGGGTTCCTACAATGAGCAGTTCTTC.